This record looks at one TCR beta chain sequence and its context. The data belong to a study of blood T cell repertoires in COVID-19. Study at large: Acute-phase and convalescent COVID-19 samples originated in the United States, Italy and Spain.

Clones were sequenced by immunoSEQ multiplex PCR, and TCRdb holds only the in-frame ones, with some missing. Among 95,000 to 130,000 clones, approximately 82% were seen once, and the ten largest hold about 2.1%. The sequenced material came from peripheral blood. The clonotype originates from a man aged 25 to 40 with acute or convalescent COVID-19.

The CDR3, as DNA: TGTGCCAGTAGTATTTGGACAGGACCTAATGAAAAACTGTTTTTT. Its protein is CASSIWTGPNEKLFF. The chain couples TRBV19 to TRBJ1-4, with TRBD1 identical over 7 bases. The CDR3 has 15 residues. Germline V gene sequence: CDR1 LNHDA, CDR2 SQIVND (reference sequence). With 3 bases clipped from V and 3 bases from J, the junction kept 4 bases outside the gene matches.